These T cell receptor beta chains were read from a single sample in a study of CD8+ T cells in alopecia areata. Repertoires were generated with immunoSEQ multiplex PCR, while TCRdb's copy carries only in-frame clones and drops some. The repertoire includes roughly 110,000 clones, approximately 54% of them detected once, and less than 15% sits in the top ten. This sample comprised CD8+ T cells sorted from blood, obtained at week 24, from a patient treated with tofacitinib. Receptor source: a human donor with alopecia areata. The CDR3 runs from the conserved cysteine through the conserved F or W. D genes are given only for firm matches. The size entry is marked missing in some rows and otherwise reads once, few, many or a size class.

15	TRBV27	NA	TRBJ2-3	NA	TGTGCCAGCAGTTTATATAGCGGCCGCACAGATACGCAGTATTTT	CASSLYSGRTDTQYF
12	TRBV7-9	TRBD1	TRBJ2-7	NA	TGTGCCAGCAGCAACGGGACAGTCGAGCAGTACTTC	CASSNGTVEQYF
14	TRBV18	TRBD1	TRBJ1-2	NA	TGTGCCAGCTCACCTGGGGACAGGCTAGATGGCTACACCTTC	CASSPGDRLDGYTF
17	TRBV4-1	NA	TRBJ1-6	NA	TGCGCCAGCAGCCAAGGACAGCACGCATCCTATAATTCACCCCTCCACTTT	CASSQGQHASYNSPLHF
14	TRBV5-1	NA	TRBJ2-3	NA	TGCGCCAGCACGCATGCGGGACCCACAGATACGCAGTATTTT	CASTHAGPTDTQYF
13	TRBV4-1	NA	TRBJ2-7	NA	TGCGCCAGCAGCCAAGGGGTAGATTACGAGCAGTACTTC	CASSQGVDYEQYF
12	TRBV30	NA	TRBJ2-7	once	TGTGCCTGGAGTCCGGGCTCCTACGAGCAGTACTTC	CAWSPGSYEQYF
15	TRBV5-6	NA	TRBJ2-4	NA	TGTGCCAGCAGCTTGGTTTGGGGGGACAAAAACATTCAGTACTTC	CASSLVWGDKNIQYF
14	TRBV5-4	NA	TRBJ2-7	NA	TGTGCCAGCAGCCCTTTCAGGGGCGCCTACGAGCAGTACTTC	CASSPFRGAYEQYF
11	TRBV14	NA	TRBJ1-2	NA	TGTGCCAGCAGCCAGACTAATGGCTACACCTTC	CASSQTNGYTF
13	TRBV9	NA	TRBJ2-5	NA	TGTGCCAGCAGCGTAGGTAGCGTTGAGACCCAGTACTTC	CASSVGSVETQYF
10	TRBV29-1	NA	TRBJ2-1	once	TGCAGCGTGTGGGGCGGTGAGCAGTTCTTC	CSVWGGEQFF
16	TRBV4-3	NA	TRBJ2-7	NA	TGCGCCAGCAGCCAAGGAGGGGGTGAGGTCTCCTACGAGCAGTACTTC	CASSQGGGEVSYEQYF
15	TRBV5-6	TRBD1	TRBJ2-5	NA	TGTGCCAGCAGCTATCGGACAGGGGGCTATGGGACCCAGTACTTC	CASSYRTGGYGTQYF
16	TRBV27	TRBD1	TRBJ2-3	NA	TGTGCCAGCAGTCTACTGACAGGGGGAGGGACAGATACGCAGTATTTT	CASSLLTGGGTDTQYF
14	TRBV7-9	TRBD1	TRBJ1-4	NA	TGTGCCAGCAACGCAGGGGGTGGAAGAAGCGAACTGTTTTTT	CASNAGGGRSELFF
12	TRBV5-4	NA	TRBJ1-1	NA	TGTGCCAGCAGCTCAGAGGGAGCTGAAGCTTTCTTT	CASSSEGAEAFF
16	TRBV2	NA	TRBJ2-3	NA	TGTGCCAGCAGTATTATCTTTGGGGCCGGGGCAGATACGCAGTATTTT	CASSIIFGAGADTQYF
15	TRBV7-2	NA	TRBJ2-1	once	TGTGCCAGCAGCCCCTTGGGTTCCGCTAAGAATGAGCAGTTCTTC	CASSPLGSAKNEQFF
10	TRBV20-1	NA	TRBJ1-2	NA	TGCACCTCGGGAGGGAGCCGCTACACCTTC	CTSGGSRYTF
15	TRBV7-9	TRBD1	TRBJ1-1	NA	TGTGCCAGCAGCGTAACACAGGGGGCTGGGGCTGAAGCTTTCTTT	CASSVTQGAGAEAFF
13	TRBV25-1	NA	TRBJ2-7	few	TGTGCCAGCAGTGGATGGGACAACTACGAGCAGTACTTC	CASSGWDNYEQYF
16	TRBV7-9	TRBD1	TRBJ2-5	NA	TGTGCCAGCAGCTCCCTGGACAGGGGGCCTCAAGAGACCCAGTACTTC	CASSSLDRGPQETQYF
15	TRBV6-1	TRBD2	TRBJ2-7	few	TGTGCCAGCAGTGGAACTAGCGGTAGCTCCTACGAGCAGTACTTC	CASSGTSGSSYEQYF
16	TRBV29-1	NA	TRBJ2-2	NA	TGCAGCGTTGAAGATCCCCCCTACGCGAACACCGGGGAGCTGTTTTTT	CSVEDPPYANTGELFF
14	TRBV4-2	NA	TRBJ2-3	NA	TGTGCCAGCAGCCAACCGGGGGGCCCAGATACGCAGTATTTT	CASSQPGGPDTQYF
13	TRBV6-5	NA	TRBJ1-2	NA	TGTGCCAGCAGTCCCCAGACAGCCTATGGCTACACCTTC	CASSPQTAYGYTF
14	TRBV19	TRBD2	TRBJ2-1	NA	TGTGCCAGTAGTTTAGGACTAGCCCCCAATGAGCAGTTCTTC	CASSLGLAPNEQFF
13	TRBV7-8	TRBD1	TRBJ2-1	NA	TGTGCCAGCATAAGACAGGGTTCCAATGAGCAGTTCTTC	CASIRQGSNEQFF
16	TRBV6-5	TRBD2	TRBJ2-3	once	TGTGCCAGCAGTTACTCGCTAGCGGGATCCCCAGATACGCAGTATTTT	CASSYSLAGSPDTQYF
16	TRBV28	NA	TRBJ1-5	NA	TGTGCCAGCAGTCAGTTCCCGACAGGACCAAATCAGCCCCAGCATTTT	CASSQFPTGPNQPQHF
13	TRBV7-9	TRBD1	TRBJ1-1	NA	TGTGCCGGGGGGACAGGGGCAAACACTGAAGCTTTCTTT	CAGGTGANTEAFF
13	TRBV30	NA	TRBJ2-7	NA	TGTGCCTGGACTCCAGGGGAGACCTACGAGCAGTACTTC	CAWTPGETYEQYF
14	TRBV27	NA	TRBJ2-1	NA	TGTGCCAGCAGTTTAAGGAGCACCTACAATGAGCAGTTCTTC	CASSLRSTYNEQFF
13	TRBV7-6	NA	TRBJ1-2	NA	TGTGCCAGCAGCCCACAGATGACTTATGGCTACACCTTC	CASSPQMTYGYTF
11	TRBV25-1	NA	TRBJ2-5	few	TGTGCCAGCAGTGGTGGGGAGACCCAGTACTTC	CASSGGETQYF
17	TRBV29-1	TRBD1	TRBJ2-1	few	TGCAGCGTTGAAGATCTAAAGAGGGACAGGGGCTCGAATGAGCAGTTCTTC	CSVEDLKRDRGSNEQFF
13	TRBV7-9	NA	TRBJ1-2	NA	TGTGCCAGCAGCCCAGCGGAGGTAAATGGCTACACCTTC	CASSPAEVNGYTF
15	TRBV27	TRBD1	TRBJ2-3	once	TGTGCCAGCAGTTTCGGGACAGGGCCATCAAATACGCAGTATTTT	CASSFGTGPSNTQYF
16	TRBV7-8	TRBD2	TRBJ2-1	few	TGTGCCAGCAGCAAAGGACCGGGACTAGCCAACAATGAGCAGTTCTTC	CASSKGPGLANNEQFF
13	TRBV7-2	NA	TRBJ2-1	few	TGTGCCAGCAGGACAAGCTACCGCGATGAGCAGTTCTTC	CASRTSYRDEQFF
12	TRBV30	NA	TRBJ2-7	NA	TGTGCCTGGAGTGAGGGTTCCTACGAGCAGTACTTC	CAWSEGSYEQYF